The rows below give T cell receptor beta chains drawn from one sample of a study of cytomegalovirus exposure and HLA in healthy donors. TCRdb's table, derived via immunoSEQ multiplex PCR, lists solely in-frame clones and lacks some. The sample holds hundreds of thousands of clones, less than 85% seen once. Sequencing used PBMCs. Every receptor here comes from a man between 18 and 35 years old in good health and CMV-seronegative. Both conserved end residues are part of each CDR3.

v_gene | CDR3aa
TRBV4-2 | CASSPRPYEQYF
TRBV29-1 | CSVEVVQGETQYF
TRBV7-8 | CASSLGGLAQPQHF
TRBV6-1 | CASSEQGADTQYF
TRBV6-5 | CASGQMGQGLYGYTF
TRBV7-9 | CASSPEVGYGYTF
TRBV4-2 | CASSQETSVSTDTQYF
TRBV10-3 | CAISERITEGGNYEQYF
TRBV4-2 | CASSSREDRGSTEAFF
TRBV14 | CASSLQGGRGQYF
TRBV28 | CASSPGQGDTEAFF
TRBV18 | CASSQIDGSSGNTIYF
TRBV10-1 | CASSGRVGTDTQYF
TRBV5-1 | CASSRGGDLSGNTIYF
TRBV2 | CASSVLADGETQYF
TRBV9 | CASSVVQGAGYTF
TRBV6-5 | CASSYSIVPGSYEQYF
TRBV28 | CASSSLRPEQYF
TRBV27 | CASSLAGVKNEKLFF
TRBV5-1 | CASSLLAGDRDTQYF
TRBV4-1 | CASSQPGQATYEQYF
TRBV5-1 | CASSWGGEAFF
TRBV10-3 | CAISEGQGRRTEAFF
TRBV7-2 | CASSIQGYEQYF
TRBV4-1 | CASSQVFNSLNTEAFF
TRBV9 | CASSGDRGLNTIYF
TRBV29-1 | CSVVEQLNTEAFF
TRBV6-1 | CASSRGEKLFF
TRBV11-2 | CASSEESGTGGWGDTQYF
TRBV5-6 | CASSSTGWAYNEQFF
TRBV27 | CASSLGAGTVNTEAFF
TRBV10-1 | CASSAPGLAGMGEQFF
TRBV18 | CASSPTRVGYEQYF